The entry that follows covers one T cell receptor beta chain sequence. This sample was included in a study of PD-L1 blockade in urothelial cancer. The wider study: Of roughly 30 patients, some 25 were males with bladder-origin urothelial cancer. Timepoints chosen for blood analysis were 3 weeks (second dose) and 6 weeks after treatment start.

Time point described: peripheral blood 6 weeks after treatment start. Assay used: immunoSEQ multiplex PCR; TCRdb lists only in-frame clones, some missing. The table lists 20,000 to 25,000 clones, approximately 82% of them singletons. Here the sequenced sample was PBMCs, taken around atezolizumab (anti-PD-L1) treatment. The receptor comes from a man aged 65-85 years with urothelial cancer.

The CDR3, as DNA: TGTGCCAGCAGCGTCGGAGTAGTCACTGAAGCTTTCTTT. It is translated as CASSVGVVTEAFF. The J gene is TRBJ1-1, the V gene TRBV9, with unresolved D. The germline V gene has CDR1 SGDLS and CDR2 YYNGEE. Trimming left V 2 bases short and J 4 bases short, with 9 bases between. This CDR3 region has 13 residues.